The 30 T cell receptor beta chains in this list originate from one sample, sequenced in a study of brain T cells in children with intractable seizures. Clones were read by immunoSEQ multiplex PCR, and TCRdb kept only the in-frame ones, dropping some. The sample gives around 100,000 clones, approximately 94% of which show up once; 3.5% to 4% is in the top ten. The sample was peripheral blood, taken at surgery. The receptors here all came from a boy in the first two years of life with hemimegalencephaly and intractable seizures.

This chain connects TRBV5-1 to TRBJ2-5; either TRBD1 or TRBD2 may supply D (6 bases each). Germline V gives CDR1 SGHRS, CDR2 YFSETQ. V lost 0 bases and J lost 2, with 8 bases in between. This CDR3 has 14 residues. The CDR3 here is CASSLEGGQETQYF. The DNA of the CDR3 is TGCGCCAGCAGCTTGGAAGGGGGGCAAGAGACCCAGTACTTC.

The V gene is TRBV28, the J gene TRBJ2-7; D remains ambiguous. CDR1 and CDR2 (germline): MDHEN, SYDVKM. The CDR3 loop spans 13 amino acids. V was trimmed by 3 bases and J by 0 bases, leaving 6 bases between them. For the CDR3, the DNA is TGTGCCAGCAGTTTCCCCCTCTCCTACGAGCAGTACTTC. Translated, it gives CASSFPLSYEQYF.

The chain joins TRBV28 to TRBJ2-7; tentative D call: TRBD1 (6 bases). The germline gives CDR1 MDHEN, CDR2 SYDVKM. V lost 6 bases and J 2 bases, leaving 17 bases between the germline ends. The CDR3 runs 15 residues. This CDR3 is CASRTQGLQAYEQYF. CDR3 DNA sequence: TGTGCCAGCAGGACCCAGGGGCTCCAAGCCTACGAGCAGTACTTC.

The V gene is TRBV6-2 or TRBV6-3, the J gene TRBJ2-7; TRBD2 might be the D (5 bases). Germline loops: CDR1 MNHEY, CDR2 SVGEGT. Trimming took off 2 bases at V and 1 base at J, with 9 bases between the two ends. The CDR3 has 14 residues. In DNA, the CDR3 is TGTGCCAGCAGTTACGAAAGGACTTCCTACGAGCAGTACTTC. Translating gives CASSYERTSYEQYF.

This sequence joins TRBV19 and TRBJ2-3; TRBD2 is a possible D gene (5 bases). The CDR3 length is 13 residues. The germline V and J ends were trimmed by 5 bases and 2 bases, with 8 bases remaining between them. The germline CDR1 and CDR2 sequences are LNHDA and SQIVND (reference sequence). The CDR3 DNA reads TGTGCCAGTAGTGAACTAGACACAGATACGCAGTATTTT. Protein product: CASSELDTDTQYF.

This clone was seen just once. The CDR3 sequence: CASSPTGVFGGYTF. In nucleotides, the CDR3 is TGTGCCAGCAGCCCCACAGGGGTCTTTGGTGGCTACACCTTC. The genes are TRBV28 and TRBJ1-2, with 7 nucleotides matching TRBD1. Germline V gives CDR1 MDHEN, CDR2 SYDVKM. The CDR3 consists of 14 residues. V shed 6 bases, J shed 7 bases, and the junction held 11 bases outside the gene matches.

The V gene is TRBV4-3, the J gene TRBJ1-1; unclear D gene. Germline CDR1 reads LGHNA; CDR2 reads YSLEER. The ends were cut back, 4 bases at V and 1 base at J, with 7 bases in the middle. The CDR3 runs 13 residues. The CDR3 sequence is CASSRTENTEAFF. CDR3 nucleotide sequence: TGCGCCAGCAGCCGGACGGAGAACACTGAAGCTTTCTTT.

The chain employs TRBV15 and TRBJ1-2; D is perhaps TRBD1 (5 bases). This CDR3 contains 17 residues. Germline V gene sequence: CDR1 LNHNV, CDR2 YYDKDF (reference sequence). V was cut by 5 bases and J by 2 bases, with 21 bases left in between. CDR3 region: CATSPKPQGPGNYGYTF. CDR3 nucleotide sequence: TGTGCCACCAGCCCAAAGCCCCAGGGTCCAGGGAACTATGGCTACACCTTC.

This chain uses TRBV5-1 with TRBJ1-3; D is possibly TRBD1 (6 bases). Trimming removed 4 bases from V and 0 bases from J, with 14 bases in between. This CDR3 comprises 16 residues. From germline, CDR1 is SGHRS and CDR2 YFSETQ. The CDR3 here is CASSPWMGASGNTIYF. The CDR3 DNA follows: TGCGCCAGCAGCCCATGGATGGGGGCCTCTGGAAACACCATATATTTT.

This clone came up once. The rearrangement joins TRBV29-1 to TRBJ2-5; the D gene could be TRBD1 or TRBD2 (7 bases each). The CDR3 contains 13 residues. The germline gives CDR1 SQVTM, CDR2 ANQGSEA. The V gene lost 4 bases and the J gene lost 4 bases, with 13 bases spanning the gap. This CDR3 reads CSVGQGGAETQYF. The CDR3 bases are TGCAGCGTTGGACAGGGAGGGGCAGAGACCCAGTACTTC.

The chain has TRBV2 and TRBJ2-3; TRBD1 aligns across 7 bases. CDR1 and CDR2 (germline): SNHLY, FYNNEI. V lost 6 bases to trimming and J lost 2 bases; unmatched junction nucleotides: 5. This CDR3 spans 14 amino acids. The DNA of the CDR3 is TGTGCCAGCAGATACAGGGGAGTCACAGATACGCAGTATTTT. This codes for CASRYRGVTDTQYF.

Of note for this clone: The DNA is omitted, as the CDR3 cannot be located on it reliably, and the CDR3 follows TCRdb's listing. The chain combines TRBV6-5 with TRBJ2-1; the listed D gene, TRBD2, was not tested against the DNA. Germline assignment: CDR1 MNHEY and CDR2 SVGAGI. The CDR3 numbers 14 amino acids, ends counted. The CDR3 loop is CASSYTRWGSGTFF.

CDR3 nucleotide sequence: TGTGCCAGTAGTACGCTAGCGGGAGGAGTTTCCAAAAACATTCAGTACTTC. As protein: CASSTLAGGVSKNIQYF. J is TRBJ2-4 and V is TRBV19, with 11 bases that match TRBD2. CDR1 is LNHDA and CDR2 is SQIVND in the germline V gene (reference sequence). CDR3 length equals 17 residues. V was clipped by 4 bases and J by 2 bases; unmatched bases: 7.

The J gene is TRBJ2-3, the V gene TRBV10-3, with D possibly TRBD2 on 5 matching bases. The V gene lost 4 bases and the J gene lost 2 bases, with 13 bases spanning the gap. The CDR3 is 15 residues long. Germline CDR1 reads ENHRY; CDR2 reads SYGVKD. CDR3 bases: TGTGCCATCAGTGGGGAAGGACTTTCCACAGATACGCAGTATTTT. Encoded protein: CAISGEGLSTDTQYF.

The V call is TRBV7-9, the J call TRBJ2-7; D is unresolved. The CDR3 has 17 residues. V was clipped by 1 base and J by 1 base, with 17 bases between them. Germline loops: CDR1 SEHNR, CDR2 FQNEAQ (reference sequence). CDR3 nucleotide sequence: TGTGCCAGCAGCTTAGGTAGTTATGGGGAACGGTCCTACGAGCAGTACTTC. Its translation is CASSLGSYGERSYEQYF.

This sequence joins TRBV19 and TRBJ2-1, with D maybe TRBD1 (6 bases). The germline gives CDR1 LNHDA, CDR2 SQIVND (reference sequence). The length of the CDR3 is 14 residues. V was pared by 6 bases and J by 9 bases, with 18 bases between. CDR3: CASRRQAGGGEQFF. The CDR3 DNA follows: TGTGCCAGTAGGCGACAGGCAGGAGGCGGTGAGCAGTTCTTC.

The chain has TRBV9 and TRBJ2-3; D is unresolved. Germline V gives CDR1 SGDLS, CDR2 YYNGEE. The length of the CDR3 is 11 residues. The V end lost 5 bases, the J end lost 5 bases, and 6 bases lay between the germline ends. DNA for the CDR3: TGTGCCAGCAGTTGGGGAGATACGCAGTATTTT. This encodes CASSWGDTQYF. The full variable domain, in which reference TRBV9 and TRBJ2-3 provide the parts outside the CDR3, is DSGVTQTPKHLITATGQRVTLRCSPRSGDLSVYWYQQSLDQGLQFLIQYYNGEERAKGNILERFSAQQFPDLHSELNLSSLELGDSALYFCASSWGDTQYFGPGTRLTVL.

The chain couples TRBV19 to TRBJ2-3; D gene uncertain. The CDR3 runs to 11 residues. Germline CDR1 is LNHDA and CDR2 is SQIVND (reference sequence). Trimming took 3 bases from V and 4 from J, leaving 2 bases between them. The CDR3 coding sequence is TGTGCCAGTAGTATTTCAGATACGCAGTATTTT. It encodes CASSISDTQYF.

This chain connects TRBV18 to TRBJ1-2; D remains ambiguous. Trimming took off 2 bases at V and 6 bases at J, with 4 bases between the two ends. The CDR3 loop spans 11 amino acids. The germline CDR1 and CDR2 sequences are KGHSH and LQKENI. Here the CDR3 reads CASSPGDGYTF. CDR3 sequence (DNA): TGTGCCAGCTCACCAGGGGATGGCTACACCTTC.

The V gene is TRBV9, the J gene TRBJ1-5; D uncertain. V lost 0 bases, J lost 1 base, and 11 bases lay in between. Germline V gene data show CDR1 as SGDLS and CDR2 as YYNGEE. The CDR3 is 16 residues long. Here the CDR3 reads CASSVGAGRSNQPQHF. The CDR3 DNA follows: TGTGCCAGCAGCGTAGGGGCAGGCCGGAGCAATCAGCCCCAGCATTTT.

The chain employs TRBV27 and TRBJ2-5; 7 bases are a match to TRBD2. There are 15 residues in the CDR3. CDR1 is MNHEY and CDR2 is SMNVEV in the germline V gene (reference sequence). V was clipped by 6 bases and J by 2 bases; unmatched bases: 9. CDR3 sequence: CASSHMAGGQETQYF. In DNA form, the CDR3 reads TGTGCCAGCAGCCATATGGCCGGGGGGCAAGAGACCCAGTACTTC.

This clone was counted once. The J gene is TRBJ2-7, the V gene TRBV2; TRBD1 matches at 8 bases. The junction had 5 bases not matched to a gene; V was cut back by 2 bases and J by 2 bases. CDR1 is SNHLY and CDR2 is FYNNEI in the germline V gene. The CDR3 has 15 residues. CDR3 sequence reads: CASSEWRTGTYEQYF. CDR3 DNA sequence: TGTGCCAGCAGTGAATGGCGGACAGGGACCTACGAGCAGTACTTC.

V gene TRBV3-1 (or the pseudogene TRBV3-2) combines with J gene TRBJ2-7, with a weak D call TRBD2 (6 bases). Germline V CDR1 and CDR2: LGHDT, YNNKEL (reference sequence). The CDR3 runs 14 residues. Trimming took off 4 bases at V and 2 bases at J, with 12 bases between the two ends. CDR3 sequence: CASSPRAGPYEQYF. The CDR3 DNA is TGTGCCAGCAGCCCCCGGGCGGGACCCTACGAGCAGTACTTC.

The rearrangement links TRBV19 to TRBJ2-1, with 7 bases lining up with TRBD2. Germline-derived CDR1 and CDR2 are LNHDA and SQIVND (reference sequence). The CDR3 length is 15 residues. V lost 9 bases, J lost 5 bases, and 13 bases stayed unmatched. Here the CDR3 DNA reads TGTGCCAGCCGGGAAAGGAGCGGGATAAACAATGAGCAGTTCTTC. It yields the protein CASRERSGINNEQFF.

The chain recombines TRBV11-2 with TRBJ2-3; D is unclear. V was clipped by 4 bases and J by 2 bases, with 13 bases between them. CDR3 length equals 15 residues. Looked up from germline, CDR1 is SGHAT and CDR2 is FQNNGV. The CDR3 spells CASSSGRTPTDTQYF. The CDR3 coding sequence is TGTGCCAGCAGCTCCGGACGTACTCCCACAGATACGCAGTATTTT.

In its sample, this clone was seen once. V is TRBV5-1 and J is TRBJ2-1; no firm D call. This CDR3 has 12 residues. From germline, CDR1 is SGHRS and CDR2 YFSETQ. Between the trimmed V and J ends, which lost 4 bases and 6 bases, there was a span of 8 bases. CDR3 loop: CASSPWSNEQFF. In nucleotides, the CDR3 is TGCGCCAGCAGCCCCTGGTCCAATGAGCAGTTCTTC.

The gene calls are TRBV12-2 and TRBJ1-5. TRBV12-2 is deemed a pseudogene. This CDR3 region has 15 residues. This CDR3 is CASRQEGEPRQPQHF. DNA of the CDR3: TGTGCAAGTCGCCAGGAGGGGGAACCTCGTCAGCCCCAGCATTTT.

The chain links TRBV6-5 to TRBJ2-7; no clear D gene. Trimming removed 2 bases from V and 3 bases from J, with 11 bases in between. This CDR3 spans 14 amino acids. In germline, CDR1 is MNHEY, CDR2 SVGAGI. CDR3 amino acids: CASSYGSGSYEQYF. As DNA, the CDR3 is TGTGCCAGCAGTTACGGGTCGGGTAGCTACGAGCAGTACTTC.

This chain's CDR3 is CASSWRQGSYEQYF. CDR3 bases: TGTGCCAGCAGCTGGAGACAGGGCTCCTACGAGCAGTACTTC. The chain has TRBV5-8 and TRBJ2-7, with 7 bases identical to TRBD1. V was clipped by 3 bases and J by 0 bases; unmatched bases: 3. The CDR3 extends over 14 amino acids. Per the germline V gene, CDR1 is SGHTS and CDR2 is YDEGEE.

The gene calls are TRBV10-2 and TRBJ2-7; TRBD2 aligns across 11 bases. V shed 4 bases and J 1 base; nucleotides not matched to a gene: 6. Germline V gene lookup returns CDR1 WSHSY and CDR2 SAAADI. The CDR3 totals 16 residues. The CDR3 loop is CASSGPSGGRSYEQYF. In nucleotides, the CDR3 is TGCGCCAGCAGTGGGCCTAGCGGGGGGCGTTCCTACGAGCAGTACTTC.